This T cell receptor beta chain was captured by sequencing in a study of cytomegalovirus exposure and HLA in healthy donors. The length of the CDR3 is 16 residues. Germline loops: CDR1 SGHRS, CDR2 YFSETQ. V lost 4 bases to trimming and J lost 0 bases; unmatched junction nucleotides: 4. To note about this clone: Its antigen is not known.

Amplification used 60 Vbeta primers and 13 Jbeta primers. Clones were sequenced by immunoSEQ multiplex PCR, and TCRdb holds only the in-frame ones, with some missing. The top ten hold 3% to 5% of the sample, which has about 90,000 clones, about three fifths seen once. The study, taken as a whole, reports: The classifier was said to identify cytomegalovirus status with high specificity and sensitivity. An apparent linkage of common viral pathogens to several of the most significant clusters emerged in a later analysis. Earlier analysis looked at TCR beta V segments, and most were productive about 90% or about 30% of the time. Confirmation was obtained in vitro that a few CMV-associated chains are specific for CMV antigens.

V and J are TRBV5-1 and TRBJ2-2, with 9 bases that match TRBD1. The TCR sequence derives from a man younger than 45 in good health and CMV-seronegative. The sequenced material came from PBMCs. CDR3 coding DNA: TGCGCCAGCAGCCGACAGGGGGGCGCGAACACCGGGGAGCTGTTTTTT. This codes for CASSRQGGANTGELFF.